This T cell receptor (beta chain) was recorded in a study of T cell responses to AZD1222 COVID-19 vaccine. The germline V gene encodes CDR1 MNHEY and CDR2 SMNVEV (reference sequence). V lost 2 bases and J 4 bases, leaving 15 bases between the germline ends. CDR3 length equals 15 residues. In the case of this clone: Its specificity is not known.

TCRdb's table, derived via immunoSEQ multiplex PCR, lists solely in-frame clones and lacks some. The table records some 130,000 clones, approximately 90% of them present only once. Points from the study as a whole: Recipients of AZD1222 seropositive at baseline numbered only 5 or 6. Regions left unmutated in variants are reportedly the target of nearly half of spike-specific TCRs. Donor demographics were predominantly white British with a female majority; clonal diversity may be underestimated.

The chain couples TRBV27 to TRBJ2-7; D might be TRBD1 (6 bases). This receptor was obtained from an adult in good health. The sequenced sample was peripheral blood, obtained on day 0 of AZD1222 vaccination. The chain's CDR3 is CASSLQGQGEYEQYF. The CDR3 coding sequence is TGTGCCAGCAGTTTACAGGGGCAGGGAGAATACGAGCAGTACTTC.